Listed here are 7 T cell receptor beta chains from one sample, sequenced in a study of shared clonotypes between healthy human individuals. TCRdb's table, derived via immunoSEQ multiplex PCR, lists solely in-frame clones and lacks some. This sample has 2 million to 2.5 million clones; 85% to 95% occur once, and the top ten carry 0.13%. The sample was naive CD4+ T cells sorted from blood. Subset of the sample: CD45RA+ positively selected. Source of these receptors: a man between 18 and 29 years old in good health.

The chain joins TRBV19 to TRBJ2-5; no firm D call. V lost 6 bases and J 5 bases, leaving 13 bases between the germline ends. The CDR3 has 13 residues. Germline V CDR1 and CDR2: LNHDA, SQIVND (reference sequence). The CDR3 nucleotides read TGTGCCAGTAGGCCCAAACGAGACGAGACCCAGTACTTC. Protein sequence: CASRPKRDETQYF.

V is TRBV4-1 and J is TRBJ1-4, with no clear D. Germline lookup yields CDR1 MGHRA and CDR2 YSYEKL. V lost 3 bases and J 0 bases, leaving 17 bases between the germline ends. The CDR3 is 18 residues long. The CDR3 spells CASSHPRSDIATNEKLFF. In nucleotides, the CDR3 is TGCGCCAGCAGCCACCCGCGGAGTGATATTGCAACTAATGAAAAACTGTTTTTT.

The rearrangement joins TRBV7-2 to TRBJ2-5; D gene uncertain. Trimming shortened V by 5 bases and J by 2 bases, and 12 bases separated the two germline ends. Germline loops: CDR1 SGHTA, CDR2 FQGNSA. This CDR3 is built from 14 residues. CDR3 region: CASSNPGRQETQYF. In DNA form, the CDR3 reads TGTGCCAGCAGCAACCCGGGCCGACAAGAGACCCAGTACTTC.

As to this clone: At the DNA level, this CDR3 is encoded by other sequences in the same sample as well. The rearrangement uses TRBV7-9 and TRBJ1-1; D remains ambiguous. CDR3 length: 11 residues. Germline V gene lookup returns CDR1 SEHNR and CDR2 FQNEAQ (reference sequence). With 5 bases removed from V and 7 bases from J, the gap between germline ends came to 8 bases. As DNA, the CDR3 is TGTGCCAGCAGCCTCAGCGGTGAAGCTTTCTTT. Its protein product is CASSLSGEAFF. Full variable domain (remainder filled in from reference TRBV7-9 and TRBJ1-1): DTGVSQNPRHKITKRGQNVTFRCDPISEHNRLYWYRQTLGQGPEFLTYFQNEAQLEKSRLLSDRFSAERPKGSFSTLEIQRTEQGDSAMYLCASSLSGEAFFGQGTRLTVV.

CDR3 residues: CASRYGTETYEQYF. For the CDR3, the DNA is TGTGCCAGCAGGTATGGGACAGAGACCTACGAGCAGTACTTC. This chain uses TRBV2 with TRBJ2-7; 7 bases line up with TRBD1. V was pared by 6 bases and J by 2 bases, with 7 bases of the junction left unmatched. This CDR3 contains 14 residues. Germline loops: CDR1 SNHLY, CDR2 FYNNEI.

V usage is TRBV19 and J usage is TRBJ2-5; D gene unclear. Germline CDR1 LNHDA, CDR2 SQIVND (reference sequence). CDR3 size: 13 residues. V was shortened by 3 bases and J by 3 bases, with 8 bases between the two germline ends. The CDR3 bases are TGTGCCAGTAGTATCCCCCCTAAAGAGACCCAGTACTTC. Translation: CASSIPPKETQYF.

The chain is built from TRBV5-1 and TRBJ2-7, with D unclear. CDR3 length: 15 amino acids. V lost 0 bases and J 0 bases, leaving 10 bases between the germline ends. The germline CDR1 and CDR2 sequences are SGHRS and YFSETQ. CDR3 amino acids: CASSLETVGSYEQYF. The CDR3 DNA is TGCGCCAGCAGCTTGGAGACGGTTGGCTCCTACGAGCAGTACTTC.